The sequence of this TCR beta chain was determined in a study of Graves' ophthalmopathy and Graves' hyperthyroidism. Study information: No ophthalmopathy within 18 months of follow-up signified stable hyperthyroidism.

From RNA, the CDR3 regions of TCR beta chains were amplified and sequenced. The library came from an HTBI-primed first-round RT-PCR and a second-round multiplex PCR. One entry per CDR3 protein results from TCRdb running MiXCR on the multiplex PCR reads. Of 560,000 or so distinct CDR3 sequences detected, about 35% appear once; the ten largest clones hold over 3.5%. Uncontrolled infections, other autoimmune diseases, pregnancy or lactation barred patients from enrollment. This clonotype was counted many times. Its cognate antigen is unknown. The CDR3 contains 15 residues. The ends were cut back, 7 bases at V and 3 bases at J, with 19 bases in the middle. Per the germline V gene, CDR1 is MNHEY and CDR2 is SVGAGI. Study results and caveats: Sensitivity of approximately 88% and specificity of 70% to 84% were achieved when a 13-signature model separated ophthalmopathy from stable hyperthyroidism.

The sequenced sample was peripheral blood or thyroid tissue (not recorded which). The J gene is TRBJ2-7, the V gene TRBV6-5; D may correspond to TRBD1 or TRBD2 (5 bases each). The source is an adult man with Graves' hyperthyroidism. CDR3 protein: CASTNGAAPYYEQYF. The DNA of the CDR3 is TGTGCCAGCACCAACGGGGCAGCGCCCTACTACGAGCAGTACTTC.